This paragraph covers one T cell receptor (beta chain) sequence. Profiled with immunoSEQ multiplex PCR; TCRdb holds only in-frame clones, not every one. The table records roughly 20,000 clones, about 86% of them present only once. Treatment noted: randomized to nivolumab then ipilimumab (arm A) or the reverse (arm B). No patient had prior DNA-damaging chemotherapy. From thawed PBMCs, live CD3+CD8+ cells negative for CD19 and CD56 were sorted. These data belong to a study of sequential checkpoint blockade in melanoma. As for the study in general: Maintenance nivolumab came after either treatment sequence.

The receptor comes from a human donor with melanoma. Sample: CD8+ T cells sorted from blood (inferred from file names), taken from a patient given nivolumab and ipilimumab in sequence.

CDR3 residues: CASRRTTAYEQYF. For the CDR3, the DNA is TGTGCCAGCAGGCGGACGACAGCATACGAGCAGTACTTC. The chain recombines TRBV19 with TRBJ2-7, with D possibly TRBD1 on 5 matching bases. Germline V lookup: CDR1 LNHDA, CDR2 SQIVND (reference sequence). The CDR3 has 13 amino acids. Trimming stripped 9 bases from V and 4 bases from J, with 16 bases between.